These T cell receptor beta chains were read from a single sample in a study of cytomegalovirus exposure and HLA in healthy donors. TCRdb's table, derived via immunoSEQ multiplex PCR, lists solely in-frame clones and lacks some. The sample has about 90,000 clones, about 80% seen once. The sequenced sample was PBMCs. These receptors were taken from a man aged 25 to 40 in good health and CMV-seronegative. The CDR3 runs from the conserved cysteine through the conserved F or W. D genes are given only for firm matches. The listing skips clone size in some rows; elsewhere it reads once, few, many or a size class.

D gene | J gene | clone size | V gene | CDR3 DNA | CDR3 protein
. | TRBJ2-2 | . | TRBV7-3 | TGTGCCAGCAGCCGTGATACAGGGAGTCGAACCGGGGAGCTGTTTTTT | CASSRDTGSRTGELFF
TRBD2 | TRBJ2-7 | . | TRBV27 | TGTGCCAGCAGTTTACGGGGGGACGAGCAGTACTTC | CASSLRGDEQYF
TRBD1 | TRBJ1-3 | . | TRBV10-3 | TGTGCCATCAGCCTGGACAGGGGTGACATCTCTGGAAACACCATATATTTT | CAISLDRGDISGNTIYF
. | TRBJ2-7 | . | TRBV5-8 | TGTGCCAGCAGCCGAGGAGGAGGGGTCTACGAGCAGTACTTC | CASSRGGGVYEQYF
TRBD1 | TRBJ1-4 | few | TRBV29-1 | TGCAGCGTTGCTATCGGGACAGGGTTTGAAAAACTGTTTTTT | CSVAIGTGFEKLFF
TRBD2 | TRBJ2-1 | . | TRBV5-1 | TGCGCCAGCAGTTCTCTAGCGGTTAACAATGAGCAGTTCTTC | CASSSLAVNNEQFF
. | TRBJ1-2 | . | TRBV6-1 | TGTGCCAGCAGTGAAGGGTACAGGGCTGGGGGCTACACCTTC | CASSEGYRAGGYTF
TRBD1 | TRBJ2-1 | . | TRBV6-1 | TGTGCCAGCACCGAGTCGGGACAGGGGTACAATGAGCAGTTCTTC | CASTESGQGYNEQFF
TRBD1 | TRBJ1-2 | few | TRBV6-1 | TGTGCCAGCGAACTCACAGGGGTGGGGAACTATGGCTACACCTTC | CASELTGVGNYGYTF
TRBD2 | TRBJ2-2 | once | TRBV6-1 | TGTGCCAGCAGAAGACGGGGGGAAATCACCGGGGAGCTGTTTTTT | CASRRRGEITGELFF
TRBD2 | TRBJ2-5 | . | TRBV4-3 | TGCGCCAGCAGCGTCGGGCGCGGGGGGGCCGGCGAGACCCAGTACTTC | CASSVGRGGAGETQYF
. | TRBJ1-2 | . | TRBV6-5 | TGTGCCAGCAGTAGATCACAGGGAAGTGGCTACACCTTC | CASSRSQGSGYTF
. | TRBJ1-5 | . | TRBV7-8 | TGTGCCAGCAGCAAACGAGGCCCCGAGGACTTTAGCAATCAGCCCCAGCATTTT | CASSKRGPEDFSNQPQHF
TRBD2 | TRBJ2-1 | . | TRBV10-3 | TGTGCCATCAGAGGTGCCGGGACTAGCGGGGGCAATGAGCAGTTCTTC | CAIRGAGTSGGNEQFF
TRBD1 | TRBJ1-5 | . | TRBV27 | TGTGCCAGCAGCCCCGGGACAGGGGATTTTAGAGGTCAGCCCCAGCATTTT | CASSPGTGDFRGQPQHF
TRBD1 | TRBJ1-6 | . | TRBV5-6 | TGTGCCAGCAGCCCGCGGTATGGGGGACAGGGGACTAATTCACCCCTCCACTTT | CASSPRYGGQGTNSPLHF
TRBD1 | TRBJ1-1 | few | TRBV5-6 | TGTGCCAGCAGCCCGGGGACAGTCACTGAAGCTTTCTTT | CASSPGTVTEAFF
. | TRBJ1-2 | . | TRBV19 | TGTGCCAGTAGTTGGACGCCTCAGGGGCGCGGGTTTCATGGCTACACCTTC | CASSWTPQGRGFHGYTF
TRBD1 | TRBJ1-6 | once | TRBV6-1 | TGTGCCAGCAGTGAGGACAGGGGATTTAATTCACCCCTCCACTTT | CASSEDRGFNSPLHF
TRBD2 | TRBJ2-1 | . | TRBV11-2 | TGTGCCAGCAGCTTACTGTGGTCTAGCGGGAGCAATGAGCAGTTCTTC | CASSLLWSSGSNEQFF
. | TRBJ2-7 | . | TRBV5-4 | TGTGCCAGCATAGACACCCAGGGAGAGCAGTACTTC | CASIDTQGEQYF
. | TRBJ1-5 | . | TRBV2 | TGTGCCAGCAGTCTGGACATCTATAGCAATCAGCCCCAGCATTTT | CASSLDIYSNQPQHF
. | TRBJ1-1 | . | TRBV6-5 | TGTGCCAGCAGTTACCTCCGTAACACTGAAGCTTTCTTT | CASSYLRNTEAFF